The TCR beta chain described here comes from a study of beta chain features in type 1 diabetes. Study-wide findings and caveats: The study found fewer insertions and more deletions at VDJ junctions in type 1 diabetes patients.

As every portion of the isolated RNA was reverse transcribed, the sequencing read expressed TCRB transcripts. Clones were sequenced by immunoSEQ multiplex PCR, and TCRdb holds only the in-frame ones, with some missing. Of under 450,000 clones detected, roughly 13% appear once; the ten largest clones hold roughly 0.033%. V was pared by 6 bases and J by 8 bases, with 20 bases between. CDR3 length: 15 residues. The germline CDR1 and CDR2 sequences are SEHNR and FQNEAQ (reference sequence). One heparinised draw, averaging about 116 mL, was taken per donor. This clone has only a few counts. Its antigen is unidentified.

Material: naive CD4+ T cells from blood. This receptor was identified in a man aged 30 to 45 in good health. The chain links TRBV7-9 to TRBJ2-1; D is tentatively TRBD1 or TRBD2 (6 bases each). As DNA, the CDR3 is TGTGCCAGCAGGCTTCGGGGGCAGGGATTCGATGAGCAGTTCTTC. Translation: CASRLRGQGFDEQFF.